Following are 5 T cell receptor beta chains from one sample sequenced in a study of tumor-infiltrating lymphocytes in primary liver carcinoma (dated by TCRdb to 2016 to 2017). Instrument used: Illumina HiSeq 2500. Starting from approximately 0.5 ug total RNA, TCRbeta-specific cDNA was produced by reverse transcription with a constant-region primer and ProtoScript II reverse transcriptase. The TCRbeta libraries were prepared through three rounds of nested multiplex PCR following a slightly modified ARM-PCR procedure. Each of the first two PCR rounds ran for about 11 cycles using multiplex TRBV1-TRBV30 forward primers together with a Cbeta reverse primer. Clones were called with MiXCR by TCRdb after fastp trimmed the public reads at Q25, and only in-frame beta chains were retained. Records with the same CDR3 protein are collapsed into one entry carrying the most frequent genes and DNA. The sample contains fewer than 350,000 distinct CDR3 sequences, 65% of them found a single time. The ten most abundant clones make up about 8.4% of the sample.

RNA from unsorted whole blood was extracted with TRIzol reagent, and germline DNA was obtained with the DNeasy Blood & Tissue kit. What was sequenced was peripheral blood. These receptor sequences come from a man aged 35 to 55 with primary liver carcinoma and hepatitis B virus infection.

The V call is TRBV24-1, the J call TRBJ2-5; a weak D match, TRBD2 (7 bases). CDR3 length equals 15 residues. The germline gives CDR1 KGHDR, CDR2 SFDVKD. The V and J ends lost 4 bases and 3 bases respectively, with 14 bases between them. In nucleotides, the CDR3 is TGTGCCACCAGTGACCCGGGGGGCAGCGAAGAGACCCAGTACTTC. Its protein is CATSDPGGSEETQYF.

The chain uses TRBV5-1 and TRBJ2-2; 11 nucleotides agree with TRBD2. The CDR3 consists of 15 residues. V dropped 4 bases and J dropped 4; count of bases not matched to a gene: 3. CDR1 SGHRS and CDR2 YFSETQ come from the germline V gene. This chain's CDR3 is CASSTTSGTTGELFF. CDR3 bases: TGCGCCAGCAGCACGACTAGCGGGACCACCGGGGAGCTGTTTTTT.

This clonotype came up many times. The chain employs TRBV6-1 and TRBJ2-1; D possibly uses TRBD1 or TRBD2 (5 bases each). Germline CDR1 and CDR2: MNHNS and SASEGT. The CDR3 is 11 amino acids. V dropped 8 bases and J dropped 15 bases, with 17 bases sitting between them. CDR3 nucleotide sequence: TGTGCCAGCGCGGAAACGGGACGAGCGTTCTTC. As protein: CASAETGRAFF.

Turning to this clonotype: Its ends do not fully match the called genes, so a read error is possible. CDR3 residues: CASRGLAQYNEQSF. In nucleotides, the CDR3 is TGTGCCAGCAGGGGACTAGCTCAATACAACGAGCAGTCCTTC. The V gene is TRBV6-2 or TRBV6-3, the J gene TRBJ2-1, with 9 bases identical to TRBD2. CDR1 is MNHEY, CDR2 SVGEGT, per germline. The CDR3 is 14 amino acids.

With respect to this clonotype: A read error may produce the germline difference seen at one junction end. The rearrangement joins TRBV6-5 to TRBJ2-2; 11 positions agree with TRBD1. Germline-derived CDR1 and CDR2 are MNHEY and SVGAGI. CDR3 size: 17 residues. The CDR3 nucleotides read TGCGCCAGCAGGGGACAGGGGGAAGTGAGGAACACCCGGGAGCTGTTTTTT. It translates to CASRGQGEVRNTRELFF.